This TCR beta chain was documented in a study of CD8 T cells in Susac syndrome. CDR1 is MNHNY and CDR2 is SVGAGI in the germline V gene (reference sequence). V shed 1 base, J shed 5 bases, and the junction held 5 bases outside the gene matches. CDR3 length: 15 amino acids. Random hexamers primed reverse transcription of about 0.45 to 1 ug RNA. TCRdb reprocessed the immunoSEQ multiplex PCR reads with MiXCR, giving one entry per CDR3 protein. Of some 190,000 distinct CDR3 sequences in the sample, approximately 94% are singletons; the top ten hold 0.085% to 0.11%. The sequence was obtained from a human donor in good health. The chain combines TRBV6-6 with TRBJ2-5; 9 positions match TRBD2. Sequenced: CD4+ T cells from PBMCs. Here the CDR3 reads CASSYWREGYETQYF. CDR3 DNA sequence: TGTGCCAGCAGTTACTGGCGGGAGGGATATGAGACCCAGTACTTC.